These T cell receptor beta chains were read from a single sample in a study of cytomegalovirus exposure and HLA in healthy donors. Libraries were prepared by immunoSEQ multiplex PCR; TCRdb keeps only in-frame clonotypes and omits some of them. In the table there are tens of thousands of clones, approximately 80% of which are singletons. Sequencing input: PBMCs. The source of these receptors is a human donor in good health. CDR3s include the opening cysteine and the closing phenylalanine or tryptophan. Fields, in order: clone size, D gene, V gene, J gene, CDR3 DNA, CDR3 protein. The D gene is left open where the match is weak. Some rows have no size entry. The others give once, few or many, or a class for an expanded clone.

clone_size: NA; d_call: TRBD1; v_call: TRBV6-6; j_call: TRBJ2-7; cdr3_nt: TGTGCCAGCAGTCCCATCCTATCAGGGGGCGTGCAGTACTTC; cdr3_aa: CASSPILSGGVQYF
clone_size: NA; d_call: TRBD2; v_call: TRBV7-3; j_call: TRBJ2-3; cdr3_nt: TGTGCCAGCAGCTCGCGGGGGGGCTGGACAGATACGCAGTATTTT; cdr3_aa: CASSSRGGWTDTQYF
clone_size: NA; d_call: NA; v_call: TRBV7-8; j_call: TRBJ2-6; cdr3_nt: TGTGCCAGCAGAAAAGGGAGCTCTGGGGCCAACGTCCTGACTTTC; cdr3_aa: CASRKGSSGANVLTF
clone_size: NA; d_call: TRBD2; v_call: TRBV6-1; j_call: TRBJ2-5; cdr3_nt: TGTGCCAGCAGTGTTTTCGCTAGCGGGGGCAAAGAGACCCAGTACTTC; cdr3_aa: CASSVFASGGKETQYF
clone_size: NA; d_call: TRBD1; v_call: TRBV28; j_call: TRBJ1-2; cdr3_nt: TGTGCCATCGGAGAGTTCCGGGACAGGAGACGTCCTGGCTACACCTTC; cdr3_aa: CAIGEFRDRRRPGYTF
clone_size: NA; d_call: NA; v_call: TRBV10-3; j_call: TRBJ2-5; cdr3_nt: TGTGCCATCAGTGTTACAGCAGTACAAGAGACCCAGTACTTC; cdr3_aa: CAISVTAVQETQYF
clone_size: NA; d_call: NA; v_call: TRBV6-1; j_call: TRBJ2-7; cdr3_nt: TGTGCCAGCAATGACAGGAGGTCCTACGAGCAGTACTTC; cdr3_aa: CASNDRRSYEQYF
clone_size: few; d_call: NA; v_call: TRBV29-1; j_call: TRBJ2-5; cdr3_nt: TGCAGCGTTGATCTTGGTTTTAGAGAGACCCAGTACTTC; cdr3_aa: CSVDLGFRETQYF
clone_size: NA; d_call: TRBD2; v_call: TRBV6-5; j_call: TRBJ2-1; cdr3_nt: TGTGCCAGCATGCGGGGGGTCGTCTACAATGAGCAGTTCTTC; cdr3_aa: CASMRGVVYNEQFF
clone_size: NA; d_call: TRBD1; v_call: TRBV2; j_call: TRBJ2-5; cdr3_nt: TGTGCCAGCAGGGGACAGACGGGAGAGACCCAGTACTTC; cdr3_aa: CASRGQTGETQYF
clone_size: NA; d_call: TRBD1; v_call: TRBV6-5; j_call: TRBJ2-7; cdr3_nt: TGTGCCAGCAGTTACCGCCCGACAGGGACCTACGAGCAGTACTTC; cdr3_aa: CASSYRPTGTYEQYF
clone_size: once; d_call: NA; v_call: TRBV5-5; j_call: TRBJ2-3; cdr3_nt: TGTGCCAGCAGCTTGAGTTGGGGGCCCACAGATACGCAGTATTTT; cdr3_aa: CASSLSWGPTDTQYF
clone_size: NA; d_call: TRBD2; v_call: TRBV15; j_call: TRBJ2-1; cdr3_nt: TGTGCCACCAGCGGTGGACTAGCGGGGGTGTACAATGAGCAGTTCTTC; cdr3_aa: CATSGGLAGVYNEQFF
clone_size: NA; d_call: NA; v_call: TRBV28; j_call: TRBJ2-6; cdr3_nt: TGTGCCAGCAGTTCCGGCGGGAAGAGCTCTGGGGCCAACGTCCTGACTTTC; cdr3_aa: CASSSGGKSSGANVLTF
clone_size: NA; d_call: TRBD2; v_call: TRBV4-3; j_call: TRBJ2-3; cdr3_nt: TGCGCCAGCAGCCAATACACTAGCGTGGCCACAGATACGCAGTATTTT; cdr3_aa: CASSQYTSVATDTQYF
clone_size: NA; d_call: TRBD1; v_call: TRBV7-7; j_call: TRBJ2-1; cdr3_nt: TGTGCCAGCAGCTTGGACAGGGGGTACAATGAGCAGTTCTTC; cdr3_aa: CASSLDRGYNEQFF
clone_size: few; d_call: NA; v_call: TRBV19; j_call: TRBJ1-2; cdr3_nt: TGTGCCAGTAGTATAGATCACGCGGGGGGAAGCTCTAACTATGGCTACACCTTC; cdr3_aa: CASSIDHAGGSSNYGYTF
clone_size: NA; d_call: NA; v_call: TRBV27; j_call: TRBJ2-5; cdr3_nt: TGTGCCAGCAGTTTTACGGGTCAGGAGACCCAGTACTTC; cdr3_aa: CASSFTGQETQYF
clone_size: once; d_call: TRBD1; v_call: TRBV6-5; j_call: TRBJ2-7; cdr3_nt: TGTGCCAGCAGTACCCCCTCACAGGGGCACGAGCAGTACTTC; cdr3_aa: CASSTPSQGHEQYF
clone_size: NA; d_call: TRBD2; v_call: TRBV27; j_call: TRBJ2-1; cdr3_nt: TGTGCCAGCAGTCTTCGACTAGCGGGGGGTACGTATGAGCAGTTCTTC; cdr3_aa: CASSLRLAGGTYEQFF
clone_size: NA; d_call: TRBD1; v_call: TRBV5-4; j_call: TRBJ1-2; cdr3_nt: TGTGCCAGCAGCGACACTGGACAGGGGCTCTATGGCTACACCTTC; cdr3_aa: CASSDTGQGLYGYTF
clone_size: NA; d_call: NA; v_call: TRBV19; j_call: TRBJ1-2; cdr3_nt: TGTGCCAGTACCCCCGGACAAGGGGCTAACTATGGCTACACCTTC; cdr3_aa: CASTPGQGANYGYTF
clone_size: NA; d_call: NA; v_call: TRBV5-1; j_call: TRBJ2-7; cdr3_nt: TGCGCCAGCAGCTTGGGCCAGGGGATCTCCTACGAGCAGTACTTC; cdr3_aa: CASSLGQGISYEQYF
clone_size: NA; d_call: TRBD2; v_call: TRBV29-1; j_call: TRBJ2-1; cdr3_nt: TGCAGCGCCTTTAGCGGGGGGGCCAGCGGTGAGCAGTTCTTC; cdr3_aa: CSAFSGGASGEQFF
clone_size: NA; d_call: NA; v_call: TRBV7-9; j_call: TRBJ1-5; cdr3_nt: TGTGCCAGCAGCTTATCGGTAGATCAGCCCCAGCATTTT; cdr3_aa: CASSLSVDQPQHF
clone_size: NA; d_call: NA; v_call: TRBV6-5; j_call: TRBJ2-3; cdr3_nt: TGTGCCAGCAGCCGACGACAGGATACGCAGTATTTT; cdr3_aa: CASSRRQDTQYF